The rows below give T cell receptor beta chains drawn from one sample of a study of cytomegalovirus exposure and HLA in healthy donors. Method: immunoSEQ multiplex PCR; TCRdb's copy keeps in-frame clones and lacks some. This repertoire comprises around 130,000 clones; its ten largest clones make up less than 2%. Sample: PBMCs. Receptors originate from a woman between 35 and 50 years old in good health and CMV-seronegative. The CDR3 runs from the conserved cysteine through the conserved F or W. D genes are given only for firm matches.

v_call d_call cdr3_length cdr3_aa
TRBV28 TRBD2 17 CASSARLAGSSYNEQFF
TRBV27 NA 16 CASSVMVVSGTDTQYF
TRBV7-2 NA 12 CASKNRGDTQYF
TRBV28 NA 12 CASSLRAGEQYF
TRBV7-2 NA 12 CAGRQGNQPQHF
TRBV7-9 TRBD1 13 CASRPTGATEAFF
TRBV4-3 NA 15 CASSRYGQSTDTQYF
TRBV9 TRBD1 18 CASSLGDSITRSGNTIYF
TRBV19 TRBD1 15 CASSSGTGRNTEAFF
TRBV19 TRBD1 17 CASSAPRDSSLNYGYTF
TRBV7-3 NA 14 CASSLTMSGTEAFF
TRBV7-2 NA 15 CASSLFTGRNEKLFF
TRBV11-2 NA 15 CASSYRGAGNNEQFF
TRBV9 NA 14 CASSVAGGHEKLFF
TRBV7-9 NA 16 CASSSPKRQTNEKLFF
TRBV7-2 NA 13 CASILWRGNEAFF
TRBV6-6 NA 14 CASSSGSSGNTIYF
TRBV5-1 NA 15 CASSLAGGSTGELFF
TRBV28 NA 15 CASRTSSSYNSPLHF
TRBV2 NA 11 CASSELYGYTF
TRBV6-5 TRBD1 13 CASSGQGGKPQHF
TRBV7-2 TRBD1 15 CASRPGTGGAGGYTF
TRBV28 NA 15 CASSPPQGTLNEQYF
TRBV7-8 TRBD2 15 CASSLVGRGGYEQFF
TRBV28 NA 13 CASSLGTTDTQYF
TRBV7-2 NA 14 CASSFGGLNYGYTF
TRBV6-1 TRBD2 14 CASSPGLNTGELFF
TRBV7-2 NA 17 CASSLGTGVRSNQPQHF
TRBV10-3 TRBD1 16 CAISESPDRGNYEQYF
TRBV4-3 TRBD1 20 CASSQDLLGRGRTYNSPLHF
TRBV15 TRBD1 16 CATSRHRQGSNTEAFF
TRBV6-1 TRBD1 15 CASSERQGTDSPLHF
TRBV7-3 NA 15 CASSFGTTNTGELFF
TRBV4-3 TRBD1 17 CASSQDWTGPSGNTIYF
TRBV5-1 NA 15 CASSLGQGGTDTQYF
TRBV28 TRBD1 15 CASSALLGGDETQYF
TRBV11-3 NA 14 CASSSRQKGETQYF
TRBV6-5 NA 14 CASSYLSPRASAFF
TRBV29-1 NA 13 CSVVESSNEKLFF
TRBV19 TRBD1 14 CASTRRDRNQPQHF
TRBV7-9 TRBD1 16 CASSMRDRDLASGYTF
TRBV6-5 NA 15 CASSCSQGHRNTIYF
TRBV7-2 TRBD2 14 CASSFREGTDTQYF
TRBV18 NA 15 CASSYRGTPAYEQYF
TRBV7-7 NA 14 CASSLVWGNGELFF
TRBV5-4 NA 14 CASSALASQETQYF
TRBV6-5 TRBD1 14 CASSPGQLNTEAFF